Sequencing of this T cell receptor (beta chain) was carried out in a study of molecular identifiers for immune sequencing clone quantification. The wider study: Naive CD8 cell RNA, from roughly 21,000 or 96,000 cells, was split five ways in replicates, with four sequenced.

The CDR3 has 15 residues. Germline V CDR1 and CDR2: DFQATT, SNEGSKA (reference sequence). Concerning this clonotype: Its cognate antigen is unknown. A much larger clone lies a single base off, so this may be a read error.

Naive CD8 T cells, phenotype CD8+CD4-CCR7+CD45RA+, were sorted. Both previously described methods and listed TCR primers were employed to make bulk TCR libraries. TCRdb reprocessed the PCR reads via MiXCR and lists one record per CDR3 protein. Found here are some 580,000 distinct CDR3 sequences, approximately 24% of them singletons; the top ten hold about 0.81%. Study-level findings and limits: Clones above 20 RNA copies contained over 99% of effector molecules and under 1% of naive molecules.

This receptor was identified in a human donor in good health. Some libraries in this study had Jurkat cell RNA spiked in. The gene calls are TRBV20-1 and TRBJ2-7, with D perhaps matching TRBD2 (5 bases). The sequencing input was naive CD8+ T cells from blood, with Jurkat cell RNA spiked in. Stated subset: FACS-sorted CD8+CD4-CCR7+CD45RA+ naive T cells. The CDR3 nucleotides read TGCAGTGCTAGCCCCAGCGGCCGCAGTTCCTACGAGCAGGACTTC. Translating it yields CSASPSGRSSYEQDF.